The clone carrying this T cell receptor (beta chain) was seen more than once but under ten times. Its antigen remains unknown. These data come from a study of T cells in Graves' hyperthyroidism and ophthalmopathy. Study-level results: Most thyroid clonotypes that were expanded above 0.001 also turned up in blood.

The V end lost 5 bases, the J end lost 13 bases, and 13 bases lay between the germline ends. The CDR3 has 11 residues. Germline V gene sequence: CDR1 SNHLY, CDR2 FYNNEI. Amplification of TCR beta CDR3 regions was performed using RNA transcripts as template. First-round RT-PCR with HTBI primers amplified the TCR CDR3 region. TCRdb used MiXCR to reprocess the multiplex PCR reads, holding one entry per CDR3 protein. The sample includes over 350,000 distinct CDR3 sequences, around 15% of them seen just once. The receptor was derived from a man aged 45-60 years with Graves' ophthalmopathy. Sequences were obtained from blood. J is TRBJ2-3 and V is TRBV2; maybe TRBD1 (6 bases). The CDR3 nucleotides read TGTGCCAGCAGTCAAAAACAGGGAAAGTATTTT. Residues: CASSQKQGKYF.